Below are 32 T cell receptor beta chains sequenced from a single sample in a study of T-cell reconstitution after alpha-beta-depleted transplantation in children. Study conclusions and caveats: There were reportedly several hundred expanded graft clones from which alpha-beta T cells came about two months after transplant.

These receptors are not linked to any known antigen. Unique molecular identifiers were incorporated into the prepared TCRbeta library. TCRdb itself ran the PCR reads through MiXCR, one entry per CDR3 protein. Among over 25,000 distinct CDR3 sequences listed, around 6% were seen once. The specimen was peripheral blood, collected 60 days after TCRalphabeta/CD19-depleted stem cell transplant. The receptor set was obtained from a child younger than two who had a stem cell transplant for acute myeloid leukemia, so the T cells may come from the graft donor.

This clonotype was recorded at least ten times. This rearrangement joins TRBV4-3 to TRBJ2-7, with D tentatively TRBD1 (5 bases). Germline CDR1 reads LGHNA; CDR2 reads YSLEER. V was pared by 1 base and J by 5 bases, with 12 bases between. The CDR3 sequence is 14 residues long. The CDR3 sequence: CASSQGYRLHEQYF. CDR3 DNA: TGCGCCAGCAGCCAAGGATACAGGCTCCACGAGCAGTACTTC.

Many counts were recorded for this clonotype. The rearrangement joins TRBV7-9 to TRBJ2-3; possible D gene TRBD1, 6 bases. This CDR3 spans 15 amino acids. The V end lost 5 bases, the J end lost 0 bases, and 12 bases lay between the germline ends. Per germline, CDR1 SEHNR and CDR2 FQNEAQ (reference sequence). CDR3: CASSVTGISTDTQYF. The CDR3 DNA sequence: TGTGCCAGCAGCGTAACAGGGATAAGCACAGATACGCAGTATTTT.

This clonotype was seen repeatedly, ten times or more. The chain joins TRBV9 to TRBJ2-3; D is perhaps TRBD2 (6 bases). V was clipped by 3 bases and J by 4 bases, with 12 bases between them. Germline lookup yields CDR1 SGDLS and CDR2 YYNGEE. The CDR3 extends over 14 amino acids. The CDR3 reads CASSARLDADTQYF. DNA for the CDR3: TGTGCCAGCAGCGCGAGACTAGATGCAGATACGCAGTATTTT.

The chain employs TRBV7-3 and TRBJ2-7; weak D call: TRBD2 (5 bases). Germline lookup yields CDR1 SGHTA and CDR2 FQGTGA. CDR3 length: 15 amino acids. V was cut by 1 base and J by 1 base, with 11 bases left in between. In nucleotides, the CDR3 is TGTGCCAGCAGCTTAAGGGCGGGTCCATCCTACGAGCAGTACTTC. It specifies CASSLRAGPSYEQYF.

This clonotype has ten or more counts. The chain is built from TRBV29-1 and TRBJ2-1, with D tentatively TRBD2 (6 bases). The germline gives CDR1 SQVTM, CDR2 ANQGSEA. V was clipped by 3 bases and J by 7 bases, with 13 bases between them. This CDR3 has 13 amino acids. DNA of the CDR3: TGCAGCGTTGATCGGCGGGATTTGAATGAGCAGTTCTTC. It yields the protein CSVDRRDLNEQFF.

In this sample, this clonotype turned up a few times. The rearrangement uses TRBV7-2 and TRBJ1-1, with 7 nucleotides matching TRBD1. J gave up 2 bases and V 6 bases, and 6 bases lay outside the gene matches. The germline V gene encodes CDR1 SGHTA and CDR2 FQGNSA. CDR3 size: 14 residues. The CDR3 region has the DNA TGTGCCAGCAGAGGACAGGTACGAAACACTGAAGCTTTCTTT. Translating it yields CASRGQVRNTEAFF.

This clonotype has just a few counts. This chain uses TRBV14 with TRBJ1-2; 8 nucleotides match TRBD1. Germline V gives CDR1 SGHDN, CDR2 FVKESK. The CDR3 is 16 residues long. The V gene end was trimmed by 4 bases and the J gene end by 4 bases; junction bases not matched to a gene: 11. CDR3 nucleotides: TGTGCCAGCAGCCGAGTCGCGACAGGGGATAGCTATGGCTACACCTTC. Encoded protein: CASSRVATGDSYGYTF. The full variable domain, with the rest looked up from reference TRBV14 and TRBJ1-2, is EAGVTQFPSHSVIEKGQTVTLRCDPISGHDNLYWYRRVMGKEIKFLLHFVKESKQDESGMPNNRFLAERTGGTYSTLKVQPAELEDSGVYFCASSRVATGDSYGYTFGSGTRLTVV.

At least ten counts were recorded for this clonotype. The chain uses TRBV12-3 or TRBV12-4 and TRBJ2-4; D remains unclear. Trimming pared 6 bases from V and 6 bases from J, leaving 15 bases between. This CDR3 spans 14 amino acids. CDR3 loop: CASSLGPGGNIQYF. The CDR3 coding sequence is TGTGCCAGCAGCCTGGGCCCGGGCGGAAACATTCAGTACTTC.

The J gene is TRBJ1-3, the V gene TRBV28; D not certain. CDR1 is MDHEN, CDR2 SYDVKM, per germline. The germline V and J ends were trimmed by 5 bases and 5 bases, with 13 bases remaining between them. The length of the CDR3 is 14 residues. Here the CDR3 reads CASSTIERRNTIYF. For the CDR3, the DNA is TGTGCCAGCAGTACCATCGAGAGGAGAAACACCATATATTTT. Variable domain in full (rest from reference TRBV28 and TRBJ1-3): DVKVTQSSRYLVKRTGEKVFLECVQDMDHENMFWYRQDPGLGLRLIYFSYDVKMKEKGDIPEGYSVSREKKERFSLILESASTNQTSMYLCASSTIERRNTIYFGEGSWLTVV.

This clonotype was found many times. The rearrangement joins TRBV10-3 to TRBJ2-1, with unresolved D. V was trimmed by 0 bases and J by 10 bases, leaving 19 bases between them. Germline V gives CDR1 ENHRY, CDR2 SYGVKD. The CDR3 length is 16 residues. CDR3 in DNA: TGTGCCATCAGTGAGTCGAACTGGGAACCCCTGTCCGAGCAGTTCTTC. This codes for CAISESNWEPLSEQFF.

Ten or more counts support this clonotype. V is TRBV9 and J is TRBJ2-3; 9 bases map to TRBD2. The CDR3 is 16 residues long. V shed 0 bases and J 7 bases; nucleotides not matched to a gene: 9. CDR1 is SGDLS, CDR2 YYNGEE, per germline. The CDR3 region is CASSVGEREATYTQYF. CDR3 DNA sequence: TGTGCCAGCAGCGTAGGAGAGCGGGAGGCCACTTATACGCAGTATTTT.

This clonotype was seen repeatedly, ten times or more. The chain combines TRBV25-1 with TRBJ1-6; 8 bases line up with TRBD1. The CDR3 spans 13 residues. V trimming: 4 bases; J trimming: 13 bases; junction bases outside the gene matches: 6. CDR1 is MGHDK, CDR2 SYGVNS, per germline. DNA for the CDR3: TGTGCCAGCAGTGTACCGGACAGGGAGCCCCTCCACTTT. Protein product: CASSVPDREPLHF. The full variable domain, in which reference TRBV25-1 and TRBJ1-6 provide the parts outside the CDR3, is EADIYQTPRYLVIGTGKKITLECSQTMGHDKMYWYQQDPGMELHLIHYSYGVNSTEKGDLSSESTVSRIRTEHFPLTLESARPSHTSQYLCASSVPDREPLHFGNGTRLTVT.

There are a few counts of this clonotype. The CDR3 DNA reads as TGTGCCACCAGTGATCCCCGGGGGCTAGATACGCAGTATTTT. This sequence encodes CATSDPRGLDTQYF. This chain uses TRBV24-1 with TRBJ2-3; TRBD1 or TRBD2 may be the D gene (6 bases each). V lost 3 bases and J 5 bases, leaving 11 bases between the germline ends. The CDR3 extends over 14 amino acids. The germline gives CDR1 KGHDR, CDR2 SFDVKD.

This clonotype was observed at least ten times. The rearrangement links TRBV29-1 to TRBJ2-7; D is undetermined. CDR1 is SQVTM and CDR2 is ANQGSEA in the germline V gene. V was trimmed by 3 bases and J by 3 bases, leaving 9 bases between them. The CDR3 has 12 residues. CDR3 sequence: CSVEGIYYEQYF. The CDR3 coding sequence is TGCAGCGTTGAGGGCATCTACTACGAGCAGTACTTC.

In the case of this clonotype: A much larger clone is a single base away; this may be a read error. The chain recombines TRBV18 with TRBJ2-1, with TRBD1 matching over 9 bases. CDR3 length: 16 amino acids. From germline, CDR1 is KGHSH and CDR2 LQKENI. CDR3 loop: CASTPGTGFTYNEQFF. The CDR3 coding sequence is TGTGCCAGCACACCTGGGACAGGGTTTACCTACAATGAGCAGTTCTTC. The complete variable domain, with remaining parts taken from reference TRBV18 and TRBJ2-1, reads NAGVMQNPRHLVRRRGQEARLRCSPMKGHSHVYWYRQLPEEGLKFMVYLQKENIIDESGMPKERFSAEFPKEGPSILRIQQVVRGDSAAYFCASTPGTGFTYNEQFFGPGTRLTVL.

The sample holds many counts of this clonotype. The rearrangement joins TRBV29-1 to TRBJ2-6; either TRBD1 or TRBD2 may supply D (5 bases each). V gave up 4 bases and J gave up 0 bases, with 10 bases separating them. CDR1 is SQVTM, CDR2 ANQGSEA, per germline. CDR3 length: 15 residues. As DNA, the CDR3 is TGCAGCGTTGTCGGGGACCCCTCTGGGGCCAACGTCCTGACTTTC. The encoded protein is CSVVGDPSGANVLTF. The full variable domain, its missing parts supplied by reference TRBV29-1 and TRBJ2-6, is SAVISQKPSRDICQRGTSLTIQCQVDSQVTMMFWYRQQPGQSLTLIATANQGSEATYESGFVIDKFPISRPNLTFSTLTVSNMSPEDSSIYLCSVVGDPSGANVLTFGAGSRLTVL.

This clonotype was picked up many times. The chain is built from TRBV10-3 and TRBJ1-5; D gene uncertain. There are 15 residues in the CDR3. Germline values: CDR1 ENHRY, CDR2 SYGVKD. The V and J ends lost 6 bases and 0 bases respectively, with 12 bases between them. CDR3 sequence reads: CAIRSTYDSNQPQHF. The CDR3 nucleotides read TGTGCCATCAGGTCCACATATGATAGCAATCAGCCCCAGCATTTT.

Points on this clonotype: A junction boundary mismatches the germline segment, possibly from a read error. The chain combines TRBV12-3 or TRBV12-4 with TRBJ2-3; 11 bases align to TRBD2. This CDR3 has 13 residues. The CDR3 nucleotides read TGTGCCAGCAGTCTAGCGGGAGGAGATACGCAGTATTTT. It codes for CASSLAGGDTQYF.

This clonotype was counted only a few times. The chain carries TRBV7-3 and TRBJ2-1, with 7 nucleotides matching TRBD1. The junction had 7 bases not matched to a gene; V was cut back by 5 bases and J by 9 bases. This CDR3 region has 13 residues. Germline values: CDR1 SGHTA, CDR2 FQGTGA. The CDR3 DNA follows: TGTGCCAGCAGCGCTTACAGGGGTGGTGAGCAGTTCTTC. Translation gives CASSAYRGGEQFF.

This clonotype appeared many times. This chain links TRBV29-1 with TRBJ2-7; D gene uncertain. The germline V gene encodes CDR1 SQVTM and CDR2 ANQGSEA. Trimming shortened V by 4 bases and J by 2 bases, and 9 bases separated the two germline ends. This CDR3 is 12 amino acids long. CDR3 coding DNA: TGCAGCGTTGCTGACACCGCCTACGAGCAGTACTTC. Protein sequence: CSVADTAYEQYF.

This clonotype was seen ten or more times. The gene calls are TRBV6-2 or TRBV6-3 and TRBJ1-5; 7 bases fit TRBD1. Trimming removed 5 bases from V and 2 bases from J; junction bases left unmatched: 3. The CDR3 covers 14 residues. The germline V gene has CDR1 MNHEY and CDR2 SVGEGT. The chain's CDR3 is CASSRTGGNQPQHF. The CDR3, as DNA: TGTGCCAGCAGTAGGACAGGCGGCAATCAGCCCCAGCATTTT.

This clonotype was seen repeatedly, ten times or more. CDR3 residues: CASSRTGGPSTYGYTF. CDR3 DNA sequence: TGTGCCAGCTCTCGGACGGGCGGACCTTCTACTTATGGCTACACCTTC. The chain couples TRBV7-8 to TRBJ1-2; no firm D call. Germline CDR1 is SGHVS and CDR2 is FQNEAQ. CDR3 length: 16 residues. V shed 8 bases and J shed 5 bases, with 24 bases lying between them.

This clonotype was counted ten times or more. The V call is TRBV4-3, the J call TRBJ2-7; no reliable D call. From germline, CDR1 is LGHNA and CDR2 YSLEER. Trimming removed 3 bases from V and 3 bases from J, with 18 bases in between. The CDR3 loop spans 16 amino acids. The CDR3 is CASSQRSLGAGYEQYF. As DNA, the CDR3 is TGCGCCAGCAGCCAGAGGAGTCTAGGTGCCGGCTACGAGCAGTACTTC.

The rearrangement uses TRBV4-3 and TRBJ2-2; no reliable D call. Germline-derived CDR1 and CDR2 are LGHNA and YSLEER. This CDR3 contains 14 residues. V was cut by 3 bases and J by 4 bases, with 9 bases left in between. The DNA of the CDR3 is TGCGCCAGCAGCCACAACGCAGGCACCGGGGAGCTGTTTTTT. This encodes CASSHNAGTGELFF.

Ten or more counts support this clonotype. The genes are TRBV10-3 and TRBJ2-7; D uncertain. The germline V gene encodes CDR1 ENHRY and CDR2 SYGVKD. V was pared by 9 bases and J by 2 bases, with 17 bases between. The CDR3 loop spans 14 amino acids. CDR3 coding DNA: TGTGCCATACAAGACATTCAAGGCCCCTACGAGCAGTACTTC. Protein: CAIQDIQGPYEQYF.

In this sample, this clonotype turned up many times. The rearrangement joins TRBV7-9 to TRBJ2-3; 8 positions match TRBD2. CDR3 size: 14 residues. The junction had 12 bases not matched to a gene; V was cut back by 8 bases and J by 8 bases. Germline CDR1 is SEHNR and CDR2 is FQNEAQ (reference sequence). The CDR3 loop reads CASSGTRTLLTQYF. In nucleotides, the CDR3 is TGTGCCAGCTCCGGGACTAGGACCCTACTTACGCAGTATTTT.

In this sample, this clonotype turned up many times. The rearrangement joins TRBV6-1 to TRBJ2-5; D may be TRBD1 (5 bases). Germline-derived CDR1 and CDR2 are MNHNS and SASEGT. V was cut by 2 bases and J by 1 base, with 11 bases left in between. This CDR3 comprises 15 residues. The CDR3: CASSERSRVQETQYF. CDR3 sequence (DNA): TGTGCCAGCAGTGAACGAAGCAGGGTCCAAGAGACCCAGTACTTC.

This clonotype was seen at least ten times. The V call is TRBV13, the J call TRBJ1-6; no clear D. Germline CDR1 reads PRHDT; CDR2 reads FYEKMQ (reference sequence). The CDR3 runs 16 residues. V gave up 6 bases and J gave up 0 bases, with 12 bases separating them. The CDR3 nucleotides are TGTGCCAGCAGTGAAGGGTGGGACTCCTATAATTCACCCCTCCACTTT. Translation gives CASSEGWDSYNSPLHF. The variable domain in full, with the rest retrieved from reference TRBV13 and TRBJ1-6, is AAGVIQSPRHLIKEKRETATLKCYPIPRHDTVYWYQQGPGQDPQFLISFYEKMQSDKGSIPDRFSAQQFSDYHSELNMSSLELGDSALYFCASSEGWDSYNSPLHFGNGTRLTVT.

This clonotype appeared a few times. The chain joins TRBV5-1 to TRBJ1-1; 8 bases fit TRBD1. J lost 4 bases, V lost 6 bases, and 11 bases had no gene match. The CDR3 is made up of 15 amino acids. CDR1 and CDR2 from the germline V gene are SGHRS and YFSETQ. This CDR3 is CASTPLLQGGTEAFF. The CDR3 nucleotides read TGCGCCAGCACCCCGCTGCTACAGGGGGGCACTGAAGCTTTCTTT.

This clonotype came up many times. V gene TRBV20-1 combines with J gene TRBJ2-5; 8 nucleotides align to TRBD2. CDR1 DFQATT and CDR2 SNEGSKA come from the germline V gene (reference sequence). J lost 5 bases, V lost 6 bases, and 5 bases had no gene match. The CDR3 runs to 12 residues. This chain's CDR3 is CSAGGGRETQYF. CDR3 sequence (DNA): TGCAGTGCCGGGGGGGGGAGGGAGACCCAGTACTTC.

To note about this clonotype: Possible read error: a much larger clone is one base away. The genes are TRBV5-6 and TRBJ2-7; D uncertain. Germline CDR1 SGHDT, CDR2 YYEEEE. The CDR3 runs 13 residues. The CDR3 DNA reads as TGTGCCAGGAGCTTAGGCCCTAACGACGAGCAGTACTTC. This codes for CARSLGPNDEQYF.

In its sample, this clonotype was seen many times. V and J are TRBV24-1 and TRBJ2-2, with TRBD1 matching over 9 bases. In germline, CDR1 is KGHDR, CDR2 SFDVKD. J gave up 3 bases and V 5 bases, and 9 bases lay outside the gene matches. The CDR3 is 17 amino acids. The CDR3 DNA reads TGTGCCACCAGTGGAACTAACAGGGGGCGAGACACCGGGGAGCTGTTTTTT. It codes for CATSGTNRGRDTGELFF.